The entry below describes one T cell receptor (beta chain). Per germline, CDR1 KGHSH and CDR2 LQKENI. This CDR3 is 14 amino acids long. Trimming took 6 bases from V and 0 from J, leaving 12 bases between them. The sample originates from a study of blood T cell repertoires in COVID-19. Study summary: COVID-19 samples from acute and convalescent phases originated in the United States, Italy and Spain.

The table came from immunoSEQ multiplex PCR; TCRdb's copy has only in-frame clones and leaves some out. The sample comprises some 300,000 clones, 90% of which are singletons, and 0.8% to 1.3% rests with the top ten. This receptor was obtained from a woman aged 40 to 50 with COVID-19, enrolled during active disease. The chain carries TRBV18 and TRBJ2-7; D is possibly TRBD1 (6 bases). Sequencing was done on a sample of peripheral blood. The CDR3 bases are TGTGCCAGCTCGCCCAGGGGTAGCTCCTACGAGCAGTACTTC. This translates into CASSPRGSSYEQYF.